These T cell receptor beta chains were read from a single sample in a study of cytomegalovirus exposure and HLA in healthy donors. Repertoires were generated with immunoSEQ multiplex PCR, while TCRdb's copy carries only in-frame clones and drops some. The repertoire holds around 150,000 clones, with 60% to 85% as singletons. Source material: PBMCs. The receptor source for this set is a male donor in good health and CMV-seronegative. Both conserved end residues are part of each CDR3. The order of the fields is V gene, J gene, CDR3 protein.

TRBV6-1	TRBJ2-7	CASSEIVQLGSYEQYF
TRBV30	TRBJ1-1	CAWSGAPPTEAFF
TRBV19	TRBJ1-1	CASSFAVNTEAFF
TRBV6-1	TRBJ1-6	CASSEQGDNSPLHF
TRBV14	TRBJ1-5	CASSPGTRGNEPQHF
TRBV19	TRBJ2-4	CASRSVGQGIAKNIQYF
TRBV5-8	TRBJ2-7	CASSLERSGSYEQYF
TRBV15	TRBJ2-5	CATSRGRRASGGQETQYF
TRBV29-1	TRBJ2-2	CSVEEGGQGTGELFF
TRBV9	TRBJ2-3	CASSVASSTDTQYF
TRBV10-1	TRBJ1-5	CAPYRGEKPQHF
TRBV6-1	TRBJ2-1	CASRSGLNYNEQFF
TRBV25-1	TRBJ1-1	CASSDTDTEAFF
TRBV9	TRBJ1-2	CASSVEPGTAYGYTF
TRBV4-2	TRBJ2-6	CASSRQGQVHSGANVLTF
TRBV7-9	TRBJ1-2	CASSRRTGDRPYGYTF
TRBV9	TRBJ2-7	CASSVGQGCEQYF
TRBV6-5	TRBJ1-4	CASSYGAGGNEKLFF
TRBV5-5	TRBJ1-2	CASSLEVFVGYTF
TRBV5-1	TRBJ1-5	CASTPGVGRNQPQHF
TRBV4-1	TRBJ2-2	CASSLMGGNTGELFF
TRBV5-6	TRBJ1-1	CASSIQFQEKAEAFF
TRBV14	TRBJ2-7	CASSRQGAYEQYF
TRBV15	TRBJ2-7	CATSRDRVEDEQYF
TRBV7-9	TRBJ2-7	CASRPGQGAGEQYF
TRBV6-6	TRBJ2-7	CASTLSQAFGEQYF
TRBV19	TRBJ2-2	CASSIELQGASVYNTGELFF
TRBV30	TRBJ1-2	CAWSGGRGLGRYGYTF
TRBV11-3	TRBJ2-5	CASSKGRHQETQYF
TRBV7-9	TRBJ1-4	CASSLLGAEVGKLFF
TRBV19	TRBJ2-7	CASRRDPAVGEQYF
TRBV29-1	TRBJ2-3	CSVEWRGAIAQYF